This T cell receptor beta chain was identified in a study of blood T cell repertoires in COVID-19. Study information: The United States, Italy and Spain were the sources of the acute and convalescent COVID-19 samples. Sources were T cells, B-cell-depleted T cells, or PBMCs; the material itself was cDNA or gDNA.

This clone was seen only a few times. Seattle participants joined during active infection and were tracked over time. Trimming left V 4 bases short and J 3 bases short, with 16 bases between. The CDR3 loop spans 15 amino acids. The germline V gene has CDR1 SGHRS and CDR2 YFSETQ. In the authors' workflow: Estimation of nucleated cell counts was performed using reference gene primer amplification. Method: immunoSEQ multiplex PCR; TCRdb's copy keeps in-frame clones and lacks some. The DNA was the basis for D and trimming; V, J and clone size are from that table. Here the sample spans about 200,000 clones, 70% to 90% being singletons.

The sequence came from an older person with COVID-19, enrolled during active disease. The sample was peripheral blood. The V call is TRBV5-1, the J call TRBJ1-1, with D perhaps matching TRBD1 (5 bases). The CDR3 coding sequence is TGCGCCAGCAGCCGGGAGGGTGGGGACTACACTGAAGCTTTCTTT. Amino acids: CASSREGGDYTEAFF.